The rows below give T cell receptor beta chains drawn from one sample of a study of shared clonotypes between healthy human individuals. The data were produced by immunoSEQ multiplex PCR, yet TCRdb's version contains in-frame clones alone and is incomplete. The repertoire holds about 2.4 million clones, with approximately 92% as singletons. Sequencing was performed on naive CD4+ T cells sorted from blood. The source is a man aged 18 to 30 in good health. Both conserved end residues are part of each CDR3. A D gene is named only where the DNA matches it firmly. Clone sizes are given selectively: once, few, many, or a class where the clone is expanded.

NA few TRBJ1-2 TRBV30 TGTGCCTGGAGTGTACGAGGACAAGCACGGTCTGGCTACACCTTC CAWSVRGQARSGYTF
NA NA TRBJ1-6 TRBV7-9 TGTGCCAGCAGCTTAGCTTTAGGGCAGGGATTGAACACCCTCCACTTT CASSLALGQGLNTLHF
NA NA TRBJ2-5 TRBV7-2 TGTGCCAGCAGCTTAGCTAGTTTACGAGAGACCCAGTACTTC CASSLASLRETQYF
NA NA TRBJ1-1 TRBV7-2 TGTGCCAGCAGCTGGGGGCCGTCGGGAACTGAAGCTTTCTTT CASSWGPSGTEAFF
TRBD1 NA TRBJ1-2 TRBV18 TGTGCCAGCTCATCGGGACAGGGGTATGGCTACACCTTC CASSSGQGYGYTF
NA NA TRBJ2-3 TRBV5-1 TGCGCCAGCAGCACAGGGTTCGGTAACACAGATACGCAGTATTTT CASSTGFGNTDTQYF
NA NA TRBJ1-5 TRBV7-2 TGTGCCAGCAGCTTGACCGCGTTTAATCAGCCCCAGCATTTT CASSLTAFNQPQHF
NA NA TRBJ2-2 TRBV9 TGTGCCAGCAGCGTAGGAGGGGGGACGAACACCGGGGAGCTGTTTTTT CASSVGGGTNTGELFF
TRBD1 NA TRBJ2-5 TRBV7-7 TGTGCTAGCAGCCGGGGGACAGGACCTCAAGAGACCCAGTACTTC CASSRGTGPQETQYF
NA NA TRBJ2-1 TRBV11-3 TGTGCCAGCAGCTTCCAGGGACCGCCAAACAATGAGCAGTTCTTC CASSFQGPPNNEQFF
NA NA TRBJ2-1 TRBV5-5 TGTGCCAGCAGCCCCCACGGAGTTGGGGTAAGCTCTGAGCAGTTCTTC CASSPHGVGVSSEQFF
NA NA TRBJ2-5 TRBV11-2 TGTGCCAGCAGCTTAGCGGGGCTCCTGGAGACCCAGTACTTC CASSLAGLLETQYF
NA NA TRBJ2-7 TRBV19 TGTGCCAGTAGTTCAGCTCCGGGAACCCGGGACGAGCAGTACTTC CASSSAPGTRDEQYF
NA NA TRBJ2-2 TRBV5-1 TGCGCCAGCATGGATATAGGGTTCACCGGGGAGCTGTTTTTT CASMDIGFTGELFF
NA NA TRBJ2-5 TRBV4-3 TGCGCCAGCAGCCAAGTACAGGGCCCAGAGACCCAGTACTTC CASSQVQGPETQYF
NA NA TRBJ1-4 TRBV7-2 TGTGCCAGCAGCTTAGTGGCAGGGGTTAATGAAAAACTGTTTTTT CASSLVAGVNEKLFF
NA NA TRBJ2-1 TRBV20-1 TGCAGTGCCATTATTTGGGATGAGCAGTTCTTC CSAIIWDEQFF
NA NA TRBJ1-6 TRBV5-4 TGTGCCAGCAGCTTCAGGGATAATTCACCCCTCCACTTT CASSFRDNSPLHF
NA once TRBJ1-5 TRBV7-2 TGTGCCAGCAGCTTAGCCCACAGTTCGAATCAGCCCCAGCATTTT CASSLAHSSNQPQHF
NA NA TRBJ2-1 TRBV15 TGTGCCACCAGCAGAGATAGGACCTTGAGTAGCTCCTACAATGAGCAGTTCTTC CATSRDRTLSSSYNEQFF
NA NA TRBJ2-1 TRBV7-2 TGTGCCAGCAGATCGAGGGCAGGATACAATGAGCAGTTCTTC CASRSRAGYNEQFF
TRBD1 NA TRBJ1-1 TRBV4-1 TGCGCCAGCAGCCAACATTGGACAGGGGTAGGCGCTGAAGCTTTCTTT CASSQHWTGVGAEAFF
NA NA TRBJ1-6 TRBV6-5 TGTGCCAGCACGGATTCCAATGGTTCACCCCTCCACTTT CASTDSNGSPLHF
NA NA TRBJ2-7 TRBV2 TGTGCCAGCAGCGCACAGGCCGTGGGAGAGCAGTACTTC CASSAQAVGEQYF
TRBD1 NA TRBJ2-1 TRBV2 TGTGCCAGCCTCAGGGGGTCCTCCTACAATGAGCAGTTCTTC CASLRGSSYNEQFF
TRBD1 once TRBJ2-7 TRBV7-8 TGTGCCAGCAGCACCCGGGACAGGGGTTCAATGGCGTCGTACGAGCAGTACTTC CASSTRDRGSMASYEQYF
NA NA TRBJ2-3 TRBV5-4 TGTGCCAGCAGCTTATTAGAAGCAGGTACGCAGTATTTT CASSLLEAGTQYF
NA NA TRBJ1-2 TRBV5-1 TGCGCCAGCAGCTTGGGTCCGTCAGGTGAGAACTATGGCTACACCTTC CASSLGPSGENYGYTF
TRBD1 NA TRBJ2-7 TRBV29-1 TGCAGCGCGGGACAGGGAAACTACGAGCAGTACTTC CSAGQGNYEQYF
NA NA TRBJ2-5 TRBV6-5 TGTGCCAGCAGCCGCCGCCTTGTGGAGACCCAGTACTTC CASSRRLVETQYF
NA NA TRBJ2-2 TRBV19 TGTGCCAGCCGCCAAACACGTTTTTTCGGGGAGCTGTTTTTT CASRQTRFFGELFF
NA NA TRBJ1-2 TRBV25-1 TGTGCCAGCAGTGTATCGTCGACAGGCTATGGCTACACCTTC CASSVSSTGYGYTF